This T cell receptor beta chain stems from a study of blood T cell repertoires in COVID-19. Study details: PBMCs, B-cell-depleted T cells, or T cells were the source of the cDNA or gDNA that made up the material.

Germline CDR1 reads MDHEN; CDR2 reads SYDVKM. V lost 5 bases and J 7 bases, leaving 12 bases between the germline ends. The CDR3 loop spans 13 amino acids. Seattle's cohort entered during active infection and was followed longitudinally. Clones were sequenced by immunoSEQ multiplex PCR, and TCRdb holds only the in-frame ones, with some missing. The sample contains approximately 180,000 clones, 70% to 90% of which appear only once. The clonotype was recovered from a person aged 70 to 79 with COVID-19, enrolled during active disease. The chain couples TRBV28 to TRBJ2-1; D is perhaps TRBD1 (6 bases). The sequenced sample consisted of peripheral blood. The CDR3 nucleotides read TGTGCCAGCAGTGGGACAACAGGGAATGAGCAGTTCTTC. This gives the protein CASSGTTGNEQFF.